This TCR beta chain emerged from a study of radiotherapy plus CTLA-4 blockade in lung cancer (dated by TCRdb to the late 2010s). Regarding the research as a whole: Among enrolled patients, 15% to 20% had an objective response and 31% reached disease control.

What the study reported, not specific to this receptor: After treatment with radiotherapy and ipilimumab, TCR clones that came from tumors expanded in the peripheral blood. The strongest predictors of response were reported to be early dynamic shifts in blood T cell clones along with a rise in serum interferon-beta following radiation.

At the junction V is shortened by 0 bases and J by 4 bases; bases outside the gene matches: 10. CDR1 and CDR2, per the germline V gene, are LGHNA and YSLEER. From cysteine to phenylalanine, the CDR3 is 17 amino acids long. Here the CDR3 DNA is all that survives: 51 bases in frame from base 1. The library was prepared using the immunoSEQ multiplex PCR assay. Not all clones reach the TCRdb copy of this immuneACCESS table, which keeps in-frame sequences only. Checked studies attribute under half of the gap to unresolved V genes and leave the rest unexplained. The sample profile shows 34,000 or so clones; roughly four fifths of them were found once. The ten largest clones represent 13% to 15% of the sample. In this study, focal radiation therapy paired with CTLA-4 blockade (ipilimumab) was tested in patients who had chemo-refractory metastatic non-small-cell lung cancer. On this clone itself: The specificity of this receptor is unknown. There are no base qualities to consult, and no much larger clone falls within one base.

This clonotype was obtained from a human donor with non-small cell lung cancer that progressed on radiotherapy plus ipilimumab. Sequencing used peripheral blood, obtained from a patient treated with radiotherapy plus ipilimumab. The rearranged segments are TRBV4-3 and TRBJ1-2; the junction holds 8 bases that match TRBD1. The CDR3 here reads CASSQDQGRGLVYGYTF. The bases are TGCGCCAGCAGCCAAGATCAAGGCAGGGGGCTGGTCTATGGCTACACCTTC.